This T cell receptor (beta chain) was sequenced during a study of blood T cell repertoires in COVID-19. Study overall: The United States, Italy and Spain supplied acute and convalescent COVID-19 samples. In each case, the material was cDNA or gDNA derived from T cells, B-cell-depleted T cells, or PBMCs.

The CDR3 runs to 14 residues. Losses at the gene ends were 6 bases for V and 4 bases for J; bases not matched to a gene: 4. Germline loops: CDR1 LNHDA, CDR2 SQIVND (reference sequence). Clones were read by immunoSEQ multiplex PCR, and TCRdb kept only the in-frame ones, dropping some. The sample comprises about 140,000 clones, roughly 87% of which are singletons, and 1.5% to 2% rests with the top ten. Input material: peripheral blood. This TCR derives from a man between 65 and 85 years old with acute or convalescent COVID-19. V gene TRBV19 combines with J gene TRBJ1-5, with TRBD1 identical over 9 bases. The CDR3 nucleotides read TGTGCCAGTAGCCAGACAGGGGGGAATCAGCCCCAGCATTTT. Protein: CASSQTGGNQPQHF.